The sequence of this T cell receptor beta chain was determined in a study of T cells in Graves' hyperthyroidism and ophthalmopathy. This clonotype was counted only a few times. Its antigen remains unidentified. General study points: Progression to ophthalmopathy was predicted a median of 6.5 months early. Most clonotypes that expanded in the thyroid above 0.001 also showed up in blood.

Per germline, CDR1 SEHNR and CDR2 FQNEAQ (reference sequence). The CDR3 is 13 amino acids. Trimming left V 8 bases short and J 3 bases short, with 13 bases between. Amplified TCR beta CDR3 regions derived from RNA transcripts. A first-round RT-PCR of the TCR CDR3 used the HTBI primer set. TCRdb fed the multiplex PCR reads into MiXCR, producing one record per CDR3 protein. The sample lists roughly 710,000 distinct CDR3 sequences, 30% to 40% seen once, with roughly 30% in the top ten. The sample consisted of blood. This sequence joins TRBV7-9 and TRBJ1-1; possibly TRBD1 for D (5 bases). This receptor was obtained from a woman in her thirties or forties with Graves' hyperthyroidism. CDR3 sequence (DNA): TGTGCCAGCGTTGCAGTGGGGCACACTGAAGCTTTCTTT. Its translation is CASVAVGHTEAFF.